The present TCR beta chain was sequenced within a study of blood T cell repertoires in COVID-19 (dated by TCRdb to 2018 to 2020). About the investigation overall: Collaborator samples came from the United States, Italy and Spain and covered acute and convalescent phases of COVID-19. The prospective study material was composed of cDNA or gDNA derived from T cells, B-cell-depleted T cells, or PBMCs. Deeply sampled blood TCRbeta repertoires from subjects exposed to, actively infected with, or recovered from COVID-19 were included in the dataset. A freely available public database, intended as a resource for researchers studying the immune response to SARS-CoV-2, is where the repertoires were released. The samples were drawn from the first 160 participants of the ongoing ImmuneRACE study and from some 1,300 subjects provided by 6 global collaborators. A de-identified subject ID, COVID-19 status, age in years and sex were almost always included in the sample metadata. HLA class I and class II types, where available, came from metadata supplied by the sample provider rather than from assay-based typing. Overall study results and their limits: How much clinical and demographic metadata was included differed by source and by participant, and the metadata was provided uncurated.

V is pruned by 6 bases and J by 4 bases, leaving 7 bases of the junction without a gene match. For CDR1 and CDR2, the germline V gene lists SNHLY and FYNNEI. Counted from cysteine to phenylalanine, this CDR3 has 15 amino acids. Only the CDR3 DNA stays, 45 bases, in frame from base 1. Each collaborating institution followed its own protocols to collect whole blood in K2EDTA tubes. For TCRbeta analysis, collaborator samples were shipped as frozen whole blood, as isolated PBMCs, or as DNA extracted from either sample type. The immunoSEQ Assay, a bias-controlled multiplex PCR, was used to amplify TCRbeta CDR3 regions from genomic DNA. Turning to the authors' computational methods: The number of nucleated cells in each sample was estimated from the amplification of reference gene primers within the assay. To quantify the absolute abundance of each unique TCRbeta CDR3 rearrangement, sequence reads were collapsed and filtered. For each sample, productive Simpson clonality was calculated by taking the square root of Simpson's diversity index across productive rearrangements. TCRdb provides this immuneACCESS table in a form limited to in-frame rearrangements. Some clones are lacking; in checked studies, under half of them reflect an unresolved V gene, and why the rest are absent is not known. For V, J and clone size, that table is used; D and trimming come from the DNA. The sample table records about 100,000 clones; about 80% of these occur just once. Approximately 31% of the sample is taken by the ten largest.

Concerning this clone itself: No antigen is known for it. The record has no base qualities; no much larger clone is one base away.

The sample comprised peripheral blood. The chain employs TRBV2 and TRBJ2-1; 9 bases in the junction line up with TRBD2. The source is a man between 70 and 80 years old with active or convalescent COVID-19. The bases are TGTGCCAGCAGGAGCAGCGGGGGGTTGTACAATGAGCAGTTCTTC. Its product reads: CASRSSGGLYNEQFF.